Presented here are 15 T cell receptor beta chains from one specimen sequenced in a study of blood T cells in healthy people across ages. With a J-beta primer mix and a sample-barcoded 5' primer, a second PCR ran roughly 6 to 12 cycles. TCRdb re-called the 5' RACE reads with MiXCR, one entry per CDR3 protein. Here the sample spans hundreds of thousands of distinct CDR3 sequences, under 45% being singletons. Sequencing input: blood. These receptor sequences come from a man aged 55 to 70 in good health.

The chain is built from TRBV6-5 and TRBJ2-7, with D perhaps matching TRBD1 or TRBD2 (6 bases each). The CDR3 totals 16 residues. With 5 bases removed from V and 2 bases from J, the gap between germline ends came to 19 bases. Per the germline V gene, CDR1 is MNHEY and CDR2 is SVGAGI. The DNA of the CDR3 is TGTGCCAGCAGTACAACAACGGGGGCTTGGGCCTACGAGCAGTACTTC. Translated, it gives CASSTTTGAWAYEQYF.

This clonotype occurred a few times. The chain links TRBV6-1 to TRBJ2-1, with 12 bases lining up with TRBD2. Germline CDR1 is MNHNS and CDR2 is SASEGT. The CDR3 has 20 residues. The V and J ends lost 5 bases and 1 base, in that order; junction bases with no gene match: 15. The chain's CDR3 is CASSPQGLAGGWGSYNEQFF. In DNA, the CDR3 is TGTGCCAGCAGTCCCCAAGGCCTAGCGGGGGGGTGGGGGTCCTACAATGAGCAGTTCTTC.

This chain uses TRBV7-9 with TRBJ1-1; perhaps TRBD1 as D (5 bases). The CDR3 runs to 14 residues. V was shortened by 8 bases and J by 4 bases, with 17 bases between the two germline ends. The germline gives CDR1 SEHNR, CDR2 FQNEAQ (reference sequence). CDR3 protein: CASDQRGVSTEAFF. Here the CDR3 DNA reads TGTGCCAGCGACCAACGGGGGGTATCCACTGAAGCTTTCTTT. Full variable domain (rest looked up from reference TRBV7-9 and TRBJ1-1): DTGVSQNPRHKITKRGQNVTFRCDPISEHNRLYWYRQTLGQGPEFLTYFQNEAQLEKSRLLSDRFSAERPKGSFSTLEIQRTEQGDSAMYLCASDQRGVSTEAFFGQGTRLTVV.

The rearrangement links TRBV12-3 or TRBV12-4 to TRBJ2-2; 7 nucleotides agree with TRBD1. The CDR3 runs 17 residues. The ends lost 6 bases at V and 4 bases at J; junction bases unmatched: 14. Here the CDR3 reads CASSFNPGQKVTGELFF. The CDR3 bases are TGTGCCAGCAGCTTTAACCCGGGACAGAAAGTCACCGGGGAGCTGTTTTTT.

The V gene is TRBV10-2, the J gene TRBJ2-3; D is possibly TRBD2 (6 bases). Germline-derived CDR1 and CDR2 are WSHSY and SAAADI. Trimming shortened V by 7 bases and J by 0 bases, and 17 bases separated the two germline ends. The CDR3 covers 16 residues. The CDR3: CASNDRRRGSTDTQYF. The CDR3 nucleotides are TGCGCCAGCAACGATAGGCGGCGGGGTAGCACAGATACGCAGTATTTT.

The V and J genes are TRBV14 and TRBJ2-5, with D perhaps matching TRBD2 (6 bases). The CDR3 length is 16 residues. Germline values: CDR1 SGHDN, CDR2 FVKESK. Between the trimmed V and J ends, which lost 4 bases and 2 bases, there was a span of 17 bases. CDR3 coding DNA: TGTGCCAGCAGCCCAGGAGGAGGGAGCACGCAAGAGACCCAGTACTTC. Residues: CASSPGGGSTQETQYF.

Worth noting for this clonotype: One end of the junction varies from germline; a read error may be responsible. V usage is TRBV5-1 and J usage is TRBJ2-1; no firm D call. CDR3 length: 17 amino acids. Germline assignment: CDR1 SGHRS and CDR2 YFSETQ. CDR3 nucleotides: TGCGCCAACAGCTTGGTTTCGCAGATCAATTCCTACAATGAGCAGTTCTTC. Translated, it gives CANSLVSQINSYNEQFF.

Points on this clonotype: This may be a read error: a much more frequent sequence differs by one nucleotide. The chain employs TRBV4-1 and TRBJ1-3, with 9 positions matching TRBD1. Trimming at V came to 4 bases and at J to 5 bases, leaving 18 bases not matched to a gene. This CDR3 spans 19 amino acids. CDR1 MGHRA and CDR2 YSYEKL come from the germline V gene. In DNA, the CDR3 is TGCGCCAGCAGCCCCCCGCAGGACAGGGGTTTTTCGTCGAGAAACACCATATATTTT. This encodes CASSPPQDRGFSSRNTIYF.

The J gene is TRBJ1-2, the V gene TRBV20-1; D possibly corresponds to TRBD1 (6 bases). Deletions cut 5 bases from V and 7 bases from J, with 17 bases between. The CDR3 sequence is 13 residues long. Germline CDR1 is DFQATT and CDR2 is SNEGSKA (reference sequence). In nucleotides, the CDR3 is TGCAGTGCTCCCCGGACGCTACAGGGTGGCTACACCTTC. Amino acids: CSAPRTLQGGYTF.

The chain couples TRBV3-1 to TRBJ1-1; the D gene is possibly TRBD1 (5 bases). Germline V lookup: CDR1 LGHDT, CDR2 YNNKEL (reference sequence). The V gene lost 4 bases and the J gene lost 1 base, with 10 bases spanning the gap. This CDR3 is built from 14 residues. The CDR3 here is CASSPRDPNTEAFF. CDR3 sequence (DNA): TGTGCCAGCAGCCCCAGGGACCCGAACACTGAAGCTTTCTTT.

The V and J genes are TRBV12-3 or TRBV12-4 and TRBJ1-4, with D unclear. The CDR3 has 13 residues. Trimming left V 6 bases short and J 4 bases short, with 9 bases between. The CDR3 region is CASSRELNEKLFF. The CDR3 bases are TGTGCCAGCAGCCGTGAGCTTAATGAAAAACTGTTTTTT.

The rearrangement uses TRBV6-5 and TRBJ1-1; the D is unclear. The CDR3 is 14 amino acids. The germline CDR1 and CDR2 sequences are MNHEY and SVGAGI. With 9 bases removed from V and 7 bases from J, the gap between germline ends came to 21 bases. CDR3 amino acids: CASLRAQESVEAFF. The CDR3 region has the DNA TGTGCCAGTCTCCGAGCTCAGGAGTCGGTTGAAGCTTTCTTT.

CDR3 residues: CASSDRGTPHEQYF. CDR3 nucleotide sequence: TGTGCCAGCAGTGACCGGGGAACGCCCCACGAGCAGTACTTC. The chain employs TRBV25-1 and TRBJ2-7; D might be TRBD2 (5 bases). V lost 3 bases, J lost 5 bases, and 14 bases lay in between. Germline V gene data show CDR1 as MGHDK and CDR2 as SYGVNS. This CDR3 is 14 amino acids long.

The CDR3 nucleotides read TGCGCCAGCAGTGCGCCGGGAGACACTGAAGCTTTCTTT. It yields the protein CASSAPGDTEAFF. The chain uses TRBV5-1 and TRBJ1-1; D gene uncertain. Trimming left V 5 bases short and J 3 bases short, with 11 bases between. The germline V gene encodes CDR1 SGHRS and CDR2 YFSETQ. CDR3 size: 13 residues.

There are a few counts of this clonotype. The chain has TRBV28 and TRBJ2-5; D is uncertain. The assigned J gene may be wrong: the sequence end matches TRBJ2-7 better. The germline CDR1 and CDR2 sequences are MDHEN and SYDVKM. The CDR3 has 14 residues. The CDR3, as DNA: TGTGCCAGCAGTTTAGGATCCGTCTCCTACGAGCAGTACTTC. It specifies CASSLGSVSYEQYF.